A single sample gave rise to the 4 T cell receptor beta chains below, sequenced in a study of blood T cell repertoires in COVID-19. Assay used: immunoSEQ multiplex PCR; TCRdb lists only in-frame clones, some missing. The sample has about 150,000 clones; about 80% are singletons. The sample consisted of PBMCs or T cells enriched from blood (not recorded which). The receptor source for this set is a woman aged 50 to 60 who had recovered from COVID-19.

The chain has TRBV11-2 and TRBJ2-7, with 14 bases lining up with TRBD2. V shed 5 bases and J 2 bases; nucleotides not matched to a gene: 2. The CDR3 is 15 residues long. Germline V gene data show CDR1 as SGHAT and CDR2 as FQNNGV. Written as DNA, the CDR3 is TGTGCCAGCAGCCGGACTAGCGGGGGGACCTACGAGCAGTACTTC. The encoded protein is CASSRTSGGTYEQYF.

This clone appeared a single time. This sequence joins TRBV29-1 and TRBJ1-3, with D unclear. This CDR3 comprises 11 residues. CDR1 is SQVTM and CDR2 is ANQGSEA in the germline V gene. V lost 3 bases and J 5 bases, leaving 5 bases between the germline ends. The CDR3 sequence is CSVERRNTIYF. CDR3 bases: TGCAGCGTTGAGCGCAGAAACACCATATATTTT. Full variable domain (outside the CDR3, taken from reference TRBV29-1 and TRBJ1-3): SAVISQKPSRDICQRGTSLTIQCQVDSQVTMMFWYRQQPGQSLTLIATANQGSEATYESGFVIDKFPISRPNLTFSTLTVSNMSPEDSSIYLCSVERRNTIYFGEGSWLTVV.

The V gene is TRBV5-4, the J gene TRBJ1-2; 10 bases are shared with TRBD1. The junction had 8 bases not matched to a gene; V was cut back by 4 bases and J by 8 bases. Germline loops: CDR1 SGHNT, CDR2 YYREEE (reference sequence). This CDR3 contains 14 residues. CDR3 amino acids: CASSHDRGLDGYTF. CDR3 DNA: TGTGCCAGCAGCCACGACAGGGGGCTGGACGGCTACACCTTC.

This chain joins TRBV12-3 or TRBV12-4 and TRBJ1-1, with D possibly TRBD1 on 6 matching bases. The CDR3 covers 13 residues. V lost 2 bases and J lost 5, with 9 bases in between. Here the CDR3 reads CASSLRGGTEAFF. The CDR3, as DNA: TGTGCCAGCAGTTTAAGAGGGGGAACTGAAGCTTTCTTT.